The text below deals with one TCR beta chain. Its antigen is as yet unknown. The TCR beta cDNA libraries contained unique molecular identifiers. With roughly 0.9 to 11 million T cells as the source, some 510,000 cDNA molecules resulted. TCRdb ran MiXCR on the PCR reads and lists one entry per CDR3 protein. This repertoire shows fewer than 850,000 distinct CDR3 sequences, around 45% found once; its top ten account for roughly 4.4%. The data were taken from a study of post-analysis software for immune sequencing data. About the study: The patients showed relapsing-remitting, secondary progressive and progressive-relapsing multiple sclerosis courses.

The germline gives CDR1 DFQATT, CDR2 SNEGSKA (reference sequence). This CDR3 is 12 amino acids long. The germline V and J ends were trimmed by 7 bases and 5 bases, with 15 bases remaining between them. Study outcomes and limitations: Significantly lower normalized Chao1 diversity was seen in multiple sclerosis patients than in controls. About five TRBV segments were more frequent in patients than controls; TRBV5-6, TRBV5-1 and TRBV20-1 belonged to this group. F-measure co-clustering was strong for batch-matched samples.

Sequencing was done on a sample of blood. The source is a girl aged 10-17 years with multiple sclerosis. The V gene is TRBV20-1, the J gene TRBJ2-7; D unclear. DNA for the CDR3: TGCAGTGTCACGCCCATGGGCAACGAGCAGTACTTC. This codes for CSVTPMGNEQYF.